Listed below are T cell receptor beta chains from one sample, sequenced in a study of T-cell reconstitution after alpha-beta-depleted transplantation in children. TCRdb ran MiXCR on the PCR reads and lists one entry per CDR3 protein. The sample lists about 270,000 distinct CDR3 sequences, more than 9% occurring once. The sequencing used PBMCs from the stem cell graft donor, collected from the stem cell graft. Receptors were obtained from a human donor who donated a stem cell graft to a child with SCID. CDR3s leave out the opening cysteine and the closing phenylalanine or tryptophan.

TRBV9	TRBJ1-1	ASSVGQMNTEAF
TRBV19	TRBJ2-2	ASSSIAGDTGELV
TRBV4-1	TRBJ2-7	ASSQVDTAYEQY
TRBV12-3/TRBV12-4	TRBJ2-5	ASSWTGATFGIETQY
TRBV6-5	TRBJ2-2	ASSSLPPDNTGELF
TRBV15	TRBJ2-5	ATSRGDSIQETQY
TRBV4-1	TRBJ2-1	ASSQGESASGGLEQF
TRBV15	TRBJ2-3	ATTFHRGSQY
TRBV5-1	TRBJ2-5	ASSFDRAGTQY
TRBV4-1	TRBJ1-6	ASSPGLINSPLH
TRBV7-9	TRBJ2-7	ASSADGGSYEQY
TRBV10-3	TRBJ2-7	AISPGVHEQY
TRBV12-3/TRBV12-4	TRBJ2-5	ASSLDSSETQY
TRBV7-2	TRBJ1-4	ASSLQGGSATNEKLF
TRBV6-1	TRBJ1-5	ASSATARYSNQPQH
TRBV2	TRBJ1-1	ASSERGQGGAMNTEAF
TRBV7-6	TRBJ1-1	ASSLSTRQGTPVLEAF
TRBV9	TRBJ2-2	ASSVSWTGSNTGELF
TRBV6-1	TRBJ2-2	ASSKTGGFLPGELF
TRBV7-8	TRBJ2-3	ASSGLAGGPGTQY
TRBV2	TRBJ2-1	ASSPSLTQGYNEQF
TRBV9	TRBJ1-3	ASSVMREGNTIY
TRBV5-1	TRBJ2-4	ASSRTSGEKNIQY
TRBV5-5	TRBJ2-2	ASSLWDNTGELF
TRBV6-1	TRBJ1-2	ASSESQVAGYT
TRBV7-3	TRBJ2-5	ASSLSLVSETQY
TRBV3-1	TRBJ2-3	ASSLRGEYPTDTQY
TRBV7-9	TRBJ2-3	ASSWRGQATDTQY
TRBV9	TRBJ2-1	ASSGSGGGAFNEQF
TRBV4-1	TRBJ1-1	ASSQEFQGGTEAF
TRBV6-2/TRBV6-3	TRBJ2-2	ASSFLAGGTGELF
TRBV12-3/TRBV12-4	TRBJ2-2	ASSSGGTGELF
TRBV6-1	TRBJ2-2	ASSKPTGGVTGELF
TRBV5-1	TRBJ2-3	ASSRPPAGHASTDTQY
TRBV9	TRBJ2-2	ASSVQVGPAGGGELF
TRBV12-3/TRBV12-4	TRBJ1-6	ASSLKVLRGSPLH
TRBV5-5	TRBJ2-7	ASSFARDQTYEQY
TRBV11-1	TRBJ1-6	ASSFGRGVVGSPLH